The 28 T cell receptor beta chains reported below all come from one sample, sequenced in a study of blood T cells in healthy people across ages. A second PCR of 7 to 11 cycles used a sample-barcoded 5' primer and a J-beta primer mix. One entry per CDR3 protein results from TCRdb running MiXCR on the 5' RACE reads. The table records about 1.4 million distinct CDR3 sequences, approximately 60% of them present only once. What was sequenced was blood. The receptor set was obtained from a man younger than 35 in good health.

The count of this clonotype is one. The chain links TRBV27 to TRBJ2-1; 9 nucleotides align to TRBD2. The ends lost 6 bases at V and 5 bases at J; junction bases unmatched: 8. This CDR3 region has 15 residues. Germline CDR1 is MNHEY and CDR2 is SMNVEV (reference sequence). Here the CDR3 DNA reads TGTGCCAGCAGATTCCTAGCGGGACCAAACAATGAGCAGTTCTTC. This gives the protein CASRFLAGPNNEQFF.

J is TRBJ2-7 and V is TRBV28; no clear D. Germline loops: CDR1 MDHEN, CDR2 SYDVKM. CDR3 length: 14 residues. V was pared by 2 bases and J by 6 bases, with 14 bases between. CDR3 sequence (DNA): TGTGCCAGCAGTTTACAGGTGGAGCTGGGCGAGCAGTACTTC. It specifies CASSLQVELGEQYF.

As regards this clonotype: Compared with germline, one end of the junction differs, possibly owing to a read error. V gene TRBV6-5 combines with J gene TRBJ1-2, with a weak D call TRBD1 (5 bases). Germline CDR1 reads MNHEY; CDR2 reads SVGAGI. This CDR3 comprises 13 residues. CDR3 in DNA: TGTGCCAGCAGTTACACAGGCTTCTATGGCTGCACCTTC. It specifies CASSYTGFYGCTF.

V usage is TRBV7-2 and J usage is TRBJ2-5; no definite D call. Germline V gene data show CDR1 as SGHTA and CDR2 as FQGNSA. V lost 5 bases and J 5 bases, leaving 9 bases between the germline ends. The CDR3 length is 12 residues. The CDR3 DNA reads TGTGCCAGCAGCACGAGAGCGGAGACCCAGTACTTC. Its protein product is CASSTRAETQYF.

V is TRBV29-1 and J is TRBJ1-4, with D unresolved. The CDR3 runs 11 residues. V was cut by 7 bases and J by 8 bases, with 11 bases left in between. Germline V gives CDR1 SQVTM, CDR2 ANQGSEA. The CDR3 nucleotides are TGCAGCGGGACGGTATCAGAAAAACTGTTTTTT. Amino acid sequence: CSGTVSEKLFF.

CDR3 amino acids: CSASEQVLNEQYF. The CDR3 coding sequence is TGCAGCGCTTCGGAACAGGTCTTGAACGAGCAGTACTTC. The genes are TRBV29-1 and TRBJ2-7, with D perhaps TRBD1 (5 bases). The ends were cut back, 7 bases at V and 5 bases at J, with 18 bases in the middle. Germline V gives CDR1 SQVTM, CDR2 ANQGSEA. The CDR3 is made up of 13 amino acids.

The chain links TRBV28 to TRBJ2-5, with D possibly TRBD2 on 5 matching bases. This CDR3 contains 10 residues. CDR1 is MDHEN, CDR2 SYDVKM, per germline. The V and J ends lost 11 bases and 1 base respectively, with 5 bases between them. The CDR3 DNA reads TGTGCCGGAGGCCAAGAGACCCAGTACTTC. Translating gives CAGGQETQYF. The variable domain in full, completed from reference TRBV28 and TRBJ2-5, reads DVKVTQSSRYLVKRTGEKVFLECVQDMDHENMFWYRQDPGLGLRLIYFSYDVKMKEKGDIPEGYSVSREKKERFSLILESASTNQTSMYLCAGGQETQYFGPGTRLLVL.

V is TRBV12-3 or TRBV12-4 and J is TRBJ1-2; possibly TRBD1 for D (6 bases). V dropped 7 bases and J dropped 5 bases, with 14 bases sitting between them. The CDR3 spans 13 residues. In nucleotides, the CDR3 is TGTGCCAGCAACGCGGACAGATCTTATGGCTACACCTTC. This codes for CASNADRSYGYTF.

The V gene is TRBV10-3, the J gene TRBJ2-3; D is perhaps TRBD1 or TRBD2 (5 bases each). The CDR3 extends over 15 amino acids. Trimming stripped 10 bases from V and 2 bases from J, with 19 bases between. Germline CDR1 is ENHRY and CDR2 is SYGVKD. The CDR3: CATNSGASNTDTQYF. CDR3 coding DNA: TGTGCCACTAACTCCGGGGCCTCAAACACAGATACGCAGTATTTT.

Ten or more counts support this clonotype. This chain joins TRBV5-1 and TRBJ2-3; 9 nucleotides line up with TRBD2. This CDR3 spans 16 amino acids. Per the germline V gene, CDR1 is SGHRS and CDR2 is YFSETQ. J lost 0 bases, V lost 4 bases, and 6 bases had no gene match. The CDR3 loop is CASSPFTSGSTDTQYF. Here the CDR3 DNA reads TGCGCCAGCAGCCCCTTCACTAGCGGGAGCACAGATACGCAGTATTTT.

The chain combines TRBV4-1 with TRBJ2-1; 7 positions agree with TRBD2. Trimming at V came to 0 bases and at J to 6 bases, leaving 5 bases not matched to a gene. CDR3 length: 15 residues. Germline assignment: CDR1 MGHRA and CDR2 YSYEKL. CDR3 coding DNA: TGCGCCAGCAGCCAAGAAGGGAGGGCTACCAATGAGCAGTTCTTC. It encodes CASSQEGRATNEQFF.

This chain joins TRBV7-9 and TRBJ1-2; TRBD1 matches 9 bases. Germline CDR1 is SEHNR and CDR2 is FQNEAQ (reference sequence). The CDR3 has 16 amino acids. Trimming cost V 1 base and J 8 bases; bases outside gene matches: 11. DNA for the CDR3: TGTGCCAGCAGCTTAGAGAGGACAGGGGAAGGAGGGGGCTACACCTTC. Residues: CASSLERTGEGGGYTF.

In its sample, this clonotype was seen a few times. This chain joins TRBV6-2 or TRBV6-3 and TRBJ2-7; D gene ambiguous. Germline V gene lookup returns CDR1 MNHEY and CDR2 SVGEGT. The V gene lost 8 bases and the J gene lost 0 bases, with 8 bases spanning the gap. The CDR3 totals 12 residues. DNA for the CDR3: TGTGCCAGCGGTCATAGCTCCTACGAGCAGTACTTC. Protein: CASGHSSYEQYF.

The chain uses TRBV4-3 and TRBJ2-1, with 9 positions matching TRBD1. Germline-derived CDR1 and CDR2 are LGHNA and YSLEER. CDR3 length equals 17 residues. Trimming at V came to 3 bases and at J to 9 bases, leaving 15 bases not matched to a gene. The CDR3 loop reads CASSQVSLGTGFFEQFF. The DNA for the CDR3 is TGCGCCAGCAGCCAGGTTTCCTTGGGGACAGGGTTTTTTGAGCAGTTCTTC.

The V call is TRBV4-1, the J call TRBJ1-2, with a tentative D call TRBD1 (6 bases). The V gene lost 2 bases and the J gene lost 2 bases, with 12 bases spanning the gap. This CDR3 has 15 amino acids. CDR1 MGHRA and CDR2 YSYEKL come from the germline V gene. The DNA of the CDR3 is TGCGCCAGCAGCCAACCGATAACAGGGAACTATGGCTACACCTTC. The encoded protein is CASSQPITGNYGYTF.

The V and J genes are TRBV20-1 and TRBJ2-5, with TRBD2 matching over 10 bases. With 6 bases clipped from V and 1 base from J, the junction kept 5 bases outside the gene matches. The CDR3 runs 14 residues. CDR1 is DFQATT, CDR2 SNEGSKA, per germline (reference sequence). The CDR3 nucleotides read TGCAGTGCCAATAGCGGGGGGACCCAAGAGACCCAGTACTTC. It specifies CSANSGGTQETQYF.

V gene TRBV7-2 combines with J gene TRBJ2-6, with D hard to call. The CDR3 runs to 15 residues. Between the trimmed V and J ends, which lost 2 bases and 4 bases, there was a span of 9 bases. Per the germline V gene, CDR1 is SGHTA and CDR2 is FQGNSA. DNA for the CDR3: TGTGCCAGCAGCTTAAATCTGGGGGGGGCCAACGTCCTGACTTTC. Translated: CASSLNLGGANVLTF.

The V gene is TRBV6-4, the J gene TRBJ1-1, with D possibly TRBD1 on 5 matching bases. The ends were cut back, 6 bases at V and 3 bases at J, with 11 bases in the middle. The CDR3 is made up of 13 amino acids. Germline V gene data show CDR1 as MRHNA and CDR2 as SNTAGT. This CDR3 is CASSEGLHTEAFF. In nucleotides, the CDR3 is TGTGCCAGCAGCGAGGGACTGCACACTGAAGCTTTCTTT.

The CDR3 region is CASSEPGTENIQYF. The CDR3 region has the DNA TGTGCCAGCAGTGAACCAGGGACAGAAAACATTCAGTACTTC. This sequence joins TRBV25-1 and TRBJ2-4; 7 bases align to TRBD1. This CDR3 region has 14 residues. Looked up from germline, CDR1 is MGHDK and CDR2 is SYGVNS. V lost 2 bases, J lost 5 bases, and 3 bases stayed unmatched.

The chain combines TRBV20-1 with TRBJ2-5, with D perhaps matching TRBD2 (6 bases). Gene TRBJ2-7 matches the end of the DNA better, so the J call may be wrong. The CDR3 is made up of 12 amino acids. Germline values: CDR1 DFQATT, CDR2 SNEGSKA (reference sequence). The CDR3 spells CSASGSPNEQYF. As DNA, the CDR3 is TGCAGTGCTAGCGGGAGTCCCAACGAGCAGTACTTC.

The chain carries TRBV2 and TRBJ2-2; TRBD1 agrees at 8 bases. Trimming removed 7 bases from V and 4 bases from J; junction bases left unmatched: 5. In germline, CDR1 is SNHLY, CDR2 FYNNEI. The CDR3 consists of 14 residues. The CDR3 protein is CASILTGVTGELFF. As DNA, the CDR3 is TGTGCCAGCATCCTGACAGGGGTCACCGGGGAGCTGTTTTTT.

In this sample, this clonotype turned up a few times. The chain couples TRBV4-1 to TRBJ2-7; D remains unclear. V was pared by 1 base and J by 2 bases, with 6 bases between. The CDR3 has 13 amino acids. Germline-derived CDR1 and CDR2 are MGHRA and YSYEKL. The CDR3 region is CASSQVRTYEQYF. In DNA, the CDR3 is TGCGCCAGCAGCCAAGTCAGAACCTACGAGCAGTACTTC.

The DNA for the CDR3 is TGTGCCAGCAGCGTAGGGCAGTCTTTCGTCGACGAGCAGTACTTC. This gives the protein CASSVGQSFVDEQYF. The chain has TRBV9 and TRBJ2-7; D unresolved. The CDR3 has 15 residues. V lost 0 bases, J lost 5 bases, and 15 bases lay in between. Germline CDR1 SGDLS, CDR2 YYNGEE.

The chain combines TRBV20-1 with TRBJ1-3; unclear D gene. With 3 bases removed from V and 0 bases from J, the gap between germline ends came to 9 bases. The V gene's germline CDR1 is DFQATT and CDR2 SNEGSKA (reference sequence). The CDR3 extends over 14 amino acids. In nucleotides, the CDR3 is TGCAGTGCTAGGGGGTTCCTCTCTGGAAACACCATATATTTT. This codes for CSARGFLSGNTIYF.

There are a few counts of this clonotype. The chain has TRBV11-1 and TRBJ2-5; possibly TRBD2 for D (6 bases). This CDR3 spans 14 amino acids. Germline V gene lookup returns CDR1 SGHAT and CDR2 FQDESV (reference sequence). Trimming cost V 8 bases and J 1 base, with 14 bases left between them. The CDR3 bases are TGTGCCAGCGGGCAGGGACTTCCCCAAGAGACCCAGTACTTC. Amino acid sequence: CASGQGLPQETQYF.

The V call is TRBV5-1, the J call TRBJ2-4; no clear D. Looked up from germline, CDR1 is SGHRS and CDR2 is YFSETQ. There are 16 residues in the CDR3. The V and J ends lost 4 bases and 1 base respectively, with 15 bases between them. CDR3 loop: CASSNYDGWAKNIQYF. The CDR3, as DNA: TGCGCCAGCAGCAACTACGACGGGTGGGCCAAAAACATTCAGTACTTC. The full variable domain, its missing parts supplied by reference TRBV5-1 and TRBJ2-4, is KAGVTQTPRYLIKTRGQQVTLSCSPISGHRSVSWYQQTPGQGLQFLFEYFSETQRNKGNFPGRFSGRQFSNSRSEMNVSTLELGDSALYLCASSNYDGWAKNIQYFGAGTRLSVL.

V gene TRBV24-1 combines with J gene TRBJ2-7; D is ambiguous. This CDR3 spans 15 amino acids. Germline values: CDR1 KGHDR, CDR2 SFDVKD. V lost 1 base to trimming and J lost 7 bases, with 16 bases between them. CDR3 amino acids: CATSDLMSTYNEQYF. CDR3 DNA: TGTGCCACCAGTGATTTAATGAGCACCTACAATGAGCAGTACTTC.

This chain joins TRBV20-1 and TRBJ1-6; no firm D call. The CDR3 is 16 residues long. The germline gives CDR1 DFQATT, CDR2 SNEGSKA (reference sequence). Trimming took 3 bases from V and 0 from J, leaving 12 bases between them. CDR3 bases: TGCAGTGCTAGTTCATTTAGTAGCTCCTATAATTCACCCCTCCACTTT. The encoded protein is CSASSFSSSYNSPLHF.